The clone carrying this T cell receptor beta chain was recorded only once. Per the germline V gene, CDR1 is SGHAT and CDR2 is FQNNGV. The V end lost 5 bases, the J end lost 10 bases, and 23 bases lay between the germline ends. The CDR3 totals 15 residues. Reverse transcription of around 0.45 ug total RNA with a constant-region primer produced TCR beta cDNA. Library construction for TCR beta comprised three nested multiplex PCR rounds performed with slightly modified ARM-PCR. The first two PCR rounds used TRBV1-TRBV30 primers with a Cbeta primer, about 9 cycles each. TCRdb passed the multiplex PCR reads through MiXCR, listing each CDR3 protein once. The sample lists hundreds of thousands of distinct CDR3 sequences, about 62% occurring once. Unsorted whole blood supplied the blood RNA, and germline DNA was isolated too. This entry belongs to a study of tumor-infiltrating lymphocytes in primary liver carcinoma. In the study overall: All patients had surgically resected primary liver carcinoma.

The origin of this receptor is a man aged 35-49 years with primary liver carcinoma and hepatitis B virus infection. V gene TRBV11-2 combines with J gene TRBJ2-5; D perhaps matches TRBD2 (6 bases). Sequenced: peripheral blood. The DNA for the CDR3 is TGTGCCAGCAGCGTTCTCTCCCGCGGGGAAGGGATCCAGTACTTC. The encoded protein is CASSVLSRGEGIQYF.